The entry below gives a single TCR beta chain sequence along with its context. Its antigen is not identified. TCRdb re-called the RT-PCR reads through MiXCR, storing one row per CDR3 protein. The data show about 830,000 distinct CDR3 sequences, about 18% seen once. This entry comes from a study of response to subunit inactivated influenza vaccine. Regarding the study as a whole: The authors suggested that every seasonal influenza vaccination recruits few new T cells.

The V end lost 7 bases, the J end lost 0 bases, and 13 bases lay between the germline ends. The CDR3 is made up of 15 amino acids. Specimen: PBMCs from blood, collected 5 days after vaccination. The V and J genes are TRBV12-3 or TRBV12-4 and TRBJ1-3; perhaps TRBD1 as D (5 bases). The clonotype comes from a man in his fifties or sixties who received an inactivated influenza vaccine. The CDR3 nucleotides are TGTGCCAGCACCTCCGGGGGGGGCTCTGGAAACACCATATATTTT. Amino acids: CASTSGGGSGNTIYF.